The following is a T cell receptor beta chain sequence with its context. This clonotype was seen ten or more times. Its antigen has not been determined. No much larger clonotype is one base removed from it; base qualities were not supplied. This entry is derived from a study of T cells in Graves' hyperthyroidism and ophthalmopathy (dated by TCRdb to between 2019 and 2020). General notes on the study: Peripheral blood samples were taken at initial diagnosis, before any treatment was given. To identify TCR V-J signatures that set the groups apart, the researchers used a discovery cohort of more than 95 patients, made up of roughly 40 with Graves' ophthalmopathy and 55 to 65 with stable Graves' hyperthyroidism. An independent validation cohort of under 20 hyperthyroidism patients and approximately 17 patients who later progressed to ophthalmopathy tested prospective prediction of ophthalmopathy. The 100 or so discovery patients were divided at random into training and test sets in a 7:3 ratio. Thyroid tissue and blood T-cell repertoires from roughly six Graves' hyperthyroidism patients were also compared in the study. Following sampling, methimazole starting at 30 mg daily was given to hyperthyroidism patients, and high-dose intravenous methylprednisolone was given to ophthalmopathy patients. The paper reports TCR Vbeta CDR3 sequencing of fewer than 150 peripheral blood samples: around 45 ophthalmopathy, under 80 hyperthyroidism and approximately 17 progressor patients. On the study overall, not on this receptor specifically: Most expanded thyroid clonotypes (frequency above 0.001) were also detected in blood, a finding suggesting that blood repertoires may reflect thyroid immune responses. A 13 V-J signature model separated ophthalmopathy from stable hyperthyroidism, with roughly 88% sensitivity and 81.08% specificity in cross-validation and 80%/75% in testing. In validation, the model predicted progression to ophthalmopathy with just under 71% sensitivity and around 72% specificity, a median of around 6.6 months before onset. Sample size was not statistically predetermined, and blinding of investigators to group allocation was not performed.

Ophthalmopathy patients had moderately to severely active disease, with a Clinical Activity Score of 3 or more, a NOSPECS grade of 4 or more, and a disease duration of less than 3 months. Patients with uncontrolled infections, other autoimmune diseases, pregnancy or lactation were excluded. Diagnoses were established on the basis of clinical symptoms, serum thyroxine and TRAb, thyroid ultrasound, and orbital computed tomography. Ficoll-Paque density gradient centrifugation was used to isolate PBMCs from approximately 10 ml of fresh peripheral blood. Total RNA was extracted with Trizol reagent, and quality was checked on an Agilent 2100 Bioanalyzer. The germline V and J ends show losses of 2 bases and 3 bases respectively, and no gene match explains 9 bases of the junction. The CDR3 goes from the cysteine to the phenylalanine over 16 residues. CDR3 DNA only is kept here, 48 bases in frame from base 1. The CDR1 and CDR2 encoded by the germline V gene are MDHEN and SYDVKM.

Amplification of TCR beta CDR3 regions was carried out from RNA transcripts. The first round of RT-PCR for the TCR CDR3 was performed with the HTBI primer set and the Qiagen OneStep RT-PCR kit. The libraries were constructed in a second round of multiplex PCR and then size-selected and purified. Paired-end sequencing of the libraries was performed with 100 bp reads on an Illumina HiSeq2000. In the original analysis: Raw data were processed with SOAPnuke, discarding reads with adapters, uncalled bases, mean Phred below 15, or no exact constant-primer or identifier match. High-quality paired reads were merged with COPE v1.2.5, and unique nucleotide sequences were defined as clonotypes. MiTCR v1.1 was used to align the clonotypes against IMGT TRBV, TRBD and TRBJ reference segments. The analysis included only V-J combinations with a frequency above 0.0001, which together covered roughly 99% of the repertoires. A TCS score was defined as the ratio of F50 (clonal expansion) to E x V (chaos), with BLOSUM62-based TCRdist applied between CDR3 peptides within each V-J. Welch's t-statistics and random forest reduced just over 500 V-J features to roughly 13, which were used in a naive Bayes classifier (R e1071). TCRdb passed the public sequencing reads through fastp at Q25 and MiXCR, retaining productive beta sequences. Rows with a matching CDR3 protein are joined into one entry that keeps the most common DNA and genes. In this record, the V and J calls reflect TCRdb's handling and not the investigators' own analysis. The sample table records 490,000 or so distinct CDR3 sequences; around a fifth of these occur just once. Around 54% of the sample comes from the top ten.

The V gene is TRBV28 and the J gene is TRBJ1-1, and TRBD1 aligns with 7 junction nucleotides. The TCR was taken from a woman aged 70-85 years with Graves' ophthalmopathy. Specimen: blood. The DNA reads TGTGCCAGCAGTTTAGGACAGGTTGCTACTGACACTGAAGCTTTCTTT. It translates to CASSLGQVATDTEAFF. With the rest looked up from the reference TRBV28 and TRBJ1-1 genes rather than sequenced, the full variable domain is DVKVTQSSRYLVKRTGEKVFLECVQDMDHENMFWYRQDPGLGLRLIYFSYDVKMKEKGDIPEGYSVSREKKERFSLILESASTNQTSMYLCASSLGQVATDTEAFFGQGTRLTVV.